Listed here are 4 T cell receptor beta chains from one sample, sequenced in a study of cytomegalovirus exposure and HLA in healthy donors. PCR used 60 Vbeta primers and 13 Jbeta primers. Clones were sequenced by immunoSEQ multiplex PCR, and TCRdb holds only the in-frame ones, with some missing. The top ten hold 18% of the sample, which has about 40,000 clones, 66% seen once. The sample taken for sequencing was PBMCs. The receptors stem from a man in his fifties or sixties in good health and CMV-seropositive.

V usage is TRBV4-1 and J usage is TRBJ1-4; no clear D. The ends were cut back, 1 base at V and 5 bases at J, with 14 bases in the middle. Germline values: CDR1 MGHRA, CDR2 YSYEKL. The CDR3 runs 16 residues. CDR3: CASSQGFARTNEKLFF. In DNA, the CDR3 is TGCGCCAGCAGCCAAGGGTTCGCCAGAACGAATGAAAAACTGTTTTTT.

The CDR3 DNA reads TGCAGCGTTGCCCAGGAACCCTACGAGCAGTACTTC. It specifies CSVAQEPYEQYF. The chain links TRBV29-1 to TRBJ2-7; the D is unclear. Trimming cost V 4 bases and J 2 bases, with 9 bases left between them. The CDR3 is 12 amino acids. Germline V CDR1 and CDR2: SQVTM, ANQGSEA.

The rearrangement uses TRBV7-8 and TRBJ1-4; 8 nucleotides match TRBD1. The junction had 6 bases not matched to a gene; V was cut back by 6 bases and J by 6 bases. The CDR3 is 14 amino acids. Per germline, CDR1 SGHVS and CDR2 FQNEAQ. CDR3: CASRGTGRYEKLFF. The CDR3 region has the DNA TGTGCCAGCAGGGGGACAGGAAGATATGAAAAACTGTTTTTT.

This clone appeared once. V is TRBV19 and J is TRBJ1-1; D is undetermined. The CDR3 has 11 residues. The V end was cut by 1 base, the J end by 7 bases, with 4 bases between. Germline lookup yields CDR1 LNHDA and CDR2 SQIVND (reference sequence). CDR3 sequence: CASSIAHEAFF. The CDR3 bases are TGTGCCAGTAGTATAGCCCATGAAGCTTTCTTT.